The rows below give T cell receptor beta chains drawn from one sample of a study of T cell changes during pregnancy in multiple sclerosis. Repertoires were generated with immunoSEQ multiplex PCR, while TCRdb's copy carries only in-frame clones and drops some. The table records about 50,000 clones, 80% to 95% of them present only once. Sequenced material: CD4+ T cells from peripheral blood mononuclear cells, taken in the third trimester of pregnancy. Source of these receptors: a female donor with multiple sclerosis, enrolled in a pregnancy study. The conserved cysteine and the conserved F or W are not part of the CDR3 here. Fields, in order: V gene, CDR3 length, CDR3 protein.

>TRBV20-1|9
SARGADEQF
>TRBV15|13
ATRQSMAANEKLF
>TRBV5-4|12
ASSLQGVEGEAF
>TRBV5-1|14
ASSLAVSGGADTQY
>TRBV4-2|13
ASSQVSGSGNEQF
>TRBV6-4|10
ASSRGNYGYT
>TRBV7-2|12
ASSGGQGSYEQY
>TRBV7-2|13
ATGGGGALGETQY
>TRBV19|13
ASSRTGDYNSPLH
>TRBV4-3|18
ASSQTPVLAGESAPGELF
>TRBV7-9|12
ASSYDRYTGELF
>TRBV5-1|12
ASSPPGGNNEQF
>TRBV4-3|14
ASSQDGTGGNSPLH
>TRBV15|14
ATSRSGTNLLNEQF
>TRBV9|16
ASSVGIDGPGSYNEQF
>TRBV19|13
ASSVSTGPGQPQH
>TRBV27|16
ASSLAPGQVGHTTEAF
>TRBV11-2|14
ASSLLPTGANTEAF
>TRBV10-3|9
AISQTGELF
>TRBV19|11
ASSMGRNYGYT
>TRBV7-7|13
ASSPSGGAYNEQF
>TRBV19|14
ATRTGGRGTNEKLF
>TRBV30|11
AWDRGGWETQY
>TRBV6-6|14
ASSGGGGLAEETQY
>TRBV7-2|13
ASSSYRGHTGELF
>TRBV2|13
ASSDRGLSNQPQH
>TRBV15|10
ATSSGGGKLF
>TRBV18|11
ASSLENGQGQN
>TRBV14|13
ASSQATGQGYGYT
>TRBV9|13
ASSVEASITGELF
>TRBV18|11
ASSRDRGTEAF
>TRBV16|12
ASSQTGLNTEAF
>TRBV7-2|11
ASSLRGNQPQH
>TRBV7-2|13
ASRDTGDVYTEAF
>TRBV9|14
ASSVLGTGANYGYT
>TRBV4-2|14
ASSESTGAASDTQY
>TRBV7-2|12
ASSLEAGVYEQY
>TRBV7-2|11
ASTDRRGSPLH
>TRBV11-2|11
ASSFPGTTEQY
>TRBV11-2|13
ASSLVQGGSYEQY
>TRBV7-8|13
ASSLVSGSGAPLH
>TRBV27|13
ASSPDRGGNTEAF
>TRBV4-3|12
ASSLGTRANEQF